A single sample is the source of the 8 T cell receptor beta chains below, sequenced in a study of T-cell reconstitution after alpha-beta-depleted transplantation in children. It was with unique molecular identifiers that the TCRbeta library was prepared. TCRdb processed the PCR reads anew with MiXCR; each CDR3 protein has one entry. The sample shows approximately 300,000 distinct CDR3 sequences, 9.5% to 13% of them seen only once. The sequencing used PBMCs, collected before TCRalphabeta/CD19-depleted stem cell transplant. Every receptor here comes from a boy younger than two with acute myeloid leukemia, due to receive a stem cell transplant.

This clonotype occurred many times. The rearrangement uses TRBV5-1 and TRBJ2-7, with TRBD1 matching 8 bases. The junction had 8 bases not matched to a gene; V was cut back by 4 bases and J by 5 bases. CDR3 length equals 14 residues. In germline, CDR1 is SGHRS, CDR2 YFSETQ. The CDR3 sequence is CASSGAGGRDEQYF. CDR3 bases: TGCGCCAGCAGCGGGGCAGGGGGCCGCGACGAGCAGTACTTC.

CDR3 in amino acids: CSARFKGQGKYGYTF. For the CDR3, the DNA is TGCAGTGCTAGATTTAAGGGACAGGGGAAATATGGCTACACCTTC. The chain carries TRBV20-1 and TRBJ1-2; 10 positions agree with TRBD1. The CDR3 has 15 residues. CDR1 DFQATT and CDR2 SNEGSKA come from the germline V gene (reference sequence). V lost 2 bases to trimming and J lost 5 bases; unmatched junction nucleotides: 8.

This clonotype has only a few counts. The gene calls are TRBV5-6 and TRBJ2-5; the D call may be TRBD1 or TRBD2 (5 bases each). In germline, CDR1 is SGHDT, CDR2 YYEEEE. The length of the CDR3 is 15 residues. V shed 3 bases and J shed 4 bases, with 16 bases lying between them. CDR3 residues: CASSWAGTSGETQYF. The CDR3 DNA is TGTGCCAGCAGCTGGGCCGGGACCTCCGGAGAGACCCAGTACTTC.

This clonotype came up many times. The CDR3 DNA is TGTGCCAGCAGCGACTGGGACAGGGGGCTCAGTCAGCCCCAGCATTTT. Its protein product is CASSDWDRGLSQPQHF. The chain joins TRBV7-2 to TRBJ1-5, with TRBD1 matching over 12 bases. Germline V gives CDR1 SGHTA, CDR2 FQGNSA. The CDR3 has 16 amino acids. V lost 5 bases and J lost 6; bases outside the gene matches: 8.

This clonotype has only a few counts. One end of the junction is discordant with germline, which a read error may explain. This chain connects TRBV5-8 to TRBJ2-7; 9 bases fit TRBD1. The V gene's germline CDR1 is SGHTS and CDR2 YDEGEE. This CDR3 has 15 amino acids. In DNA form, the CDR3 reads TGTGCCAGCAGCTCAAAGGGGACAGGGTCCCCCCTTAGGGACTTC. Translated, it gives CASSSKGTGSPLRDF.

In this sample, this clonotype turned up many times. The chain uses TRBV6-5 and TRBJ2-6, with D unclear. The V gene lost 3 bases and the J gene lost 0 bases, with 6 bases spanning the gap. This CDR3 spans 15 amino acids. Germline V gene sequence: CDR1 MNHEY, CDR2 SVGAGI. The CDR3 region has the DNA TGTGCCAGCAGTTATTTGAGCTCTGGGGCCAACGTCCTGACTTTC. This translates into CASSYLSSGANVLTF.

This clonotype has a count of ten or more. The chain couples TRBV4-3 to TRBJ1-1, with D uncertain. The CDR3 loop spans 15 amino acids. The germline CDR1 and CDR2 sequences are LGHNA and YSLEER. Between the trimmed V and J ends, which lost 2 bases and 1 base, there was a span of 11 bases. In DNA form, the CDR3 reads TGCGCCAGCAGCCAACAACAGATTTCGAACACTGAAGCTTTCTTT. It specifies CASSQQQISNTEAFF.

This clonotype was counted many times. This chain links TRBV7-2 with TRBJ2-5; no reliable D call. The CDR3 runs to 12 residues. Trimming removed 5 bases from V and 5 bases from J, with 9 bases in between. Germline loops: CDR1 SGHTA, CDR2 FQGNSA. The chain's CDR3 is CASSRSWETQYF. CDR3 DNA: TGTGCCAGCAGCCGTAGTTGGGAGACCCAGTACTTC.